The 9 T cell receptor beta chains presented below share a single source sample, sequenced in a study of PD-L1 blockade in urothelial cancer. Assay used: immunoSEQ multiplex PCR; TCRdb lists only in-frame clones, some missing. The table records about 19,000 clones, roughly 88% of them present only once. Material: PBMCs, obtained around atezolizumab (anti-PD-L1) treatment. The source of these receptors is a man aged 50-60 years with urothelial cancer.

The V and J genes are TRBV30 and TRBJ1-1; the D is unclear. Germline loops: CDR1 GTSNPN, CDR2 SVGIG (reference sequence). There are 12 residues in the CDR3. V was shortened by 1 base and J by 1 base, with 4 bases between the two germline ends. CDR3 sequence (DNA): TGTGCCTGGAGTGACAAGAACACTGAAGCTTTCTTT. Its protein product is CAWSDKNTEAFF.

This clone has only one observation. J is TRBJ2-5 and V is TRBV25-1; 8 positions match TRBD2. V dropped 7 bases and J dropped 1; count of bases not matched to a gene: 5. CDR3 length: 14 residues. The germline CDR1 and CDR2 sequences are MGHDK and SYGVNS. The CDR3 spells CASNSGGLQETQYF. The CDR3 DNA reads TGTGCCAGCAACAGCGGGGGCCTCCAAGAGACCCAGTACTTC. Together with reference TRBV25-1 and TRBJ2-5, the CDR3 gives the full variable domain: EADIYQTPRYLVIGTGKKITLECSQTMGHDKMYWYQQDPGMELHLIHYSYGVNSTEKGDLSSESTVSRIRTEHFPLTLESARPSHTSQYLCASNSGGLQETQYFGPGTRLLVL.

This clone was detected a few times. The gene calls are TRBV7-3 and TRBJ2-1; D gene unclear. Germline CDR1 is SGHTA and CDR2 is FQGTGA. Trimming took off 2 bases at V and 4 bases at J, with 12 bases between the two ends. CDR3 length: 15 residues. The chain's CDR3 is CASSLGRPPYNEQFF. The CDR3 DNA reads TGTGCCAGCAGCTTAGGCAGGCCCCCTTACAATGAGCAGTTCTTC.

The chain combines TRBV5-6 with TRBJ2-5, with D perhaps matching TRBD2 (6 bases). Trimming removed 2 bases from V and 4 bases from J, with 6 bases in between. In germline, CDR1 is SGHDT, CDR2 YYEEEE. The length of the CDR3 is 12 residues. CDR3 sequence reads: CASSFGGETQYF. The DNA of the CDR3 is TGTGCCAGCAGCTTCGGGGGAGAGACCCAGTACTTC. The variable domain in full, completed from reference TRBV5-6 and TRBJ2-5, reads DAGVTQSPTHLIKTRGQQVTLRCSPKSGHDTVSWYQQALGQGPQFIFQYYEEEERQRGNFPDRFSGHQFPNYSSELNVNALLLGDSALYLCASSFGGETQYFGPGTRLLVL.

This clone has a handful of counts. The CDR3, as DNA: TGTGCCACCAGACAGGGGGGCTGCGAGCAGTACTTC. It is translated as CATRQGGCEQYF. V gene TRBV6-4 combines with J gene TRBJ2-7, with 9 bases matching TRBD1. J gave up 6 bases and V 10 bases, and 7 bases lay outside the gene matches. Looked up from germline, CDR1 is MRHNA and CDR2 is SNTAGT. This CDR3 has 12 amino acids.

The J gene is TRBJ2-1, the V gene TRBV28, with 8 bases aligning to TRBD2. V gave up 6 bases and J gave up 0 bases; unmatched junction bases: 4. The germline V gene encodes CDR1 MDHEN and CDR2 SYDVKM. This CDR3 spans 15 amino acids. The CDR3 nucleotides are TGTGCCAGCAGCCCCAGCGGGAGCTCCTACAATGAGCAGTTCTTC. Protein product: CASSPSGSSYNEQFF.

The chain joins TRBV11-2 to TRBJ2-1; 13 nucleotides line up with TRBD2. Germline V gene lookup returns CDR1 SGHAT and CDR2 FQNNGV. J lost 6 bases, V lost 3 bases, and 5 bases had no gene match. The CDR3 sequence is 16 residues long. The CDR3 region has the DNA TGTGCCAGCAGCTTCTGGACTAGCGGGAGTCCCAATGAGCAGTTCTTC. Translated: CASSFWTSGSPNEQFF.

This clone has more than one count but fewer than ten. The chain combines TRBV28 with TRBJ2-7; TRBD1 matches 7 bases. The germline V gene has CDR1 MDHEN and CDR2 SYDVKM. The CDR3 sequence is 14 residues long. The junction had 12 bases not matched to a gene; V was cut back by 7 bases and J by 6 bases. In DNA, the CDR3 is TGTGCCAGCACCGCCGGGACAGCCGGTCTCGAGCAGTACTTC. This codes for CASTAGTAGLEQYF.

The genes are TRBV10-2 and TRBJ1-5; tentative D call: TRBD1 (6 bases). The CDR3 contains 14 residues. CDR1 and CDR2 from the germline V gene are WSHSY and SAAADI. V shed 4 bases and J shed 3 bases, with 10 bases lying between them. CDR3 nucleotide sequence: TGCGCCAGCAGTGCTGACAGGACCAATCAGCCCCAGCATTTT. The encoded protein is CASSADRTNQPQHF.